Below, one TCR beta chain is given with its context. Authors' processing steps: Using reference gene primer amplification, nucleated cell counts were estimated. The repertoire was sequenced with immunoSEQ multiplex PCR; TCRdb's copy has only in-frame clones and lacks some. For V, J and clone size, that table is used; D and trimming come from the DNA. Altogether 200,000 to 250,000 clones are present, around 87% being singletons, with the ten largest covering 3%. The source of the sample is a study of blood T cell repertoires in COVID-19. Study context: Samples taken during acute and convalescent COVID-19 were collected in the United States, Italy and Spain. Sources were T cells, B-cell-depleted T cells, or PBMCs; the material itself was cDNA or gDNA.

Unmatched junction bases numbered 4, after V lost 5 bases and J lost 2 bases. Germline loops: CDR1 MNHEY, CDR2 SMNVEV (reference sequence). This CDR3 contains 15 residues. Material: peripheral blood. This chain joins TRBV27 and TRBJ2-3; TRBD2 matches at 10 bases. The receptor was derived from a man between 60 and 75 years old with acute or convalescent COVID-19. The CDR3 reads CASSLGLAVTDTQYF. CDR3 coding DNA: TGTGCCAGCAGTCTCGGACTAGCGGTCACAGATACGCAGTATTTT.